This T cell receptor (beta chain) derives from a study of Ad26.COV2.S vaccination and SARS-CoV-2 variants. TCRdb's table, derived via immunoSEQ multiplex PCR, lists solely in-frame clones and lacks some. The sample includes a few hundred thousand clones, approximately 92% of them seen just once. Sample treatment: around 19 received Ad26.COV2.S at low or high dose, single or two shots; several received placebo; per-sample allocation not given. On day 63 after the first injection, vaccine and placebo recipients gave samples. Cohort 1b enrolled adults aged 18-55 years in Boston. The study used a vaccine consisting of an Ad26 vector that expressed Wuhan-strain SARS-CoV-2 spike. The sample here was peripheral blood, taken in a trial of Ad26.COV2.S vaccine versus placebo. This sequence was found in a person between 18 and 65 years old who received the Ad26.COV2.S COVID-19 vaccine or a placebo.

DNA of the CDR3: TGTGCCAGCAGCTTCGGGACAATCAGGGGTGAGCAGTTCTTC. It translates to CASSFGTIRGEQFF. This chain connects TRBV5-4 to TRBJ2-1; a possible D gene is TRBD1 (6 bases). CDR3 length equals 14 residues. Per germline, CDR1 SGHNT and CDR2 YYREEE (reference sequence). The ends were cut back, 2 bases at V and 9 bases at J, with 15 bases in the middle.